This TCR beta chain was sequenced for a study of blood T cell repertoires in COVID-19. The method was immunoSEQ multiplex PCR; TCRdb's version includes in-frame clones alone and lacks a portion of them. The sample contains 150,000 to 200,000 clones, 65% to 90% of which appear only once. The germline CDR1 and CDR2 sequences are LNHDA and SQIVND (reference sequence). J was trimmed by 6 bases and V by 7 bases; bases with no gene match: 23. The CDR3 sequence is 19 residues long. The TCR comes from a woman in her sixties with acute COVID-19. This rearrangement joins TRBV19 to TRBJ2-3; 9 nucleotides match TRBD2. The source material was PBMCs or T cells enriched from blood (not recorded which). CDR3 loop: CASNRKASGKFGLGDTQYF. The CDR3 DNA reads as TGTGCCAGTAATAGGAAGGCTAGCGGGAAATTTGGATTGGGGGATACGCAGTATTTT.